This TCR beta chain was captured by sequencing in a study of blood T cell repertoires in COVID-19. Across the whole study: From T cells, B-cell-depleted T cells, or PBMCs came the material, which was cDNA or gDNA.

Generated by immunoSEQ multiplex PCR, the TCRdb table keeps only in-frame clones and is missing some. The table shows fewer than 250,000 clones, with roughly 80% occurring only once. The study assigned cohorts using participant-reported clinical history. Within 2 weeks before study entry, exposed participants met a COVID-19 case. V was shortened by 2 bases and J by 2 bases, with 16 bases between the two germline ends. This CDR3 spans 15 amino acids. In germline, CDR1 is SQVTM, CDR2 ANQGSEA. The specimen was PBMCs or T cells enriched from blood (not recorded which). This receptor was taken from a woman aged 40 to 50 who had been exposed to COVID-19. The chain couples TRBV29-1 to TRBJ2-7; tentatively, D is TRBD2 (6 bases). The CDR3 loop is CSVERRGGGTYEQYF. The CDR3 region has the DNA TGCAGCGTTGAACGGAGGGGAGGTGGGACCTACGAGCAGTACTTC.